A selection of T cell receptor beta chains follows, all from one sample in a study of blood T cell repertoires in COVID-19. Clones were sequenced by immunoSEQ multiplex PCR, and TCRdb holds only the in-frame ones, with some missing. The sample has roughly 70,000 clones, about three quarters seen once. The sample taken for sequencing was peripheral blood. These receptors were obtained from a woman aged 70-85 years with acute or convalescent COVID-19. CDR3s include the opening cysteine and the closing phenylalanine or tryptophan. Fields, in order: clone size, J gene, V gene, D gene, CDR3 DNA, CDR3 protein. D genes are given only for firm matches. Only some rows state a clone size, as once, few, many or a class for expanded clones.

clone size: NA
J gene: TRBJ2-1
V gene: TRBV5-4
D gene: TRBD2
CDR3 DNA: TGTGCCAGCAGCTCCGGGACTAGCGGGAGCGGTGAGCAGTTCTTC
CDR3 protein: CASSSGTSGSGEQFF

clone size: NA
J gene: TRBJ2-7
V gene: TRBV5-6
D gene: NA
CDR3 DNA: TGTGCCAGCAGCCGGGACTACGAGCAGTACTTC
CDR3 protein: CASSRDYEQYF

clone size: NA
J gene: TRBJ1-1
V gene: TRBV27
D gene: TRBD1
CDR3 DNA: TGTGCCAGCAGTCCCCAGGGGGCCCGACCGGGCACTGAAGCTTTCTTT
CDR3 protein: CASSPQGARPGTEAFF

clone size: NA
J gene: TRBJ2-7
V gene: TRBV21-1
D gene: NA
CDR3 DNA: TGTGCCAGCAGCCACTACCTCTGGTCCTGGTCCTACGAGCAGTACTTC
CDR3 protein: CASSHYLWSWSYEQYF

clone size: NA
J gene: TRBJ2-7
V gene: TRBV2
D gene: TRBD1
CDR3 DNA: TGTGCCAGCAGCCCACAGGGGTTTACCTACGAGCAGTACTTC
CDR3 protein: CASSPQGFTYEQYF

clone size: NA
J gene: TRBJ1-1
V gene: TRBV12-5
D gene: NA
CDR3 DNA: TGTGCTAGTGGTCAACGGGAGAACACTGAAGCTTTCTTT
CDR3 protein: CASGQRENTEAFF

clone size: NA
J gene: TRBJ2-1
V gene: TRBV6-5
D gene: TRBD2
CDR3 DNA: TGTGCCAGCAGTTCCCCACTAGCGGGCAGTGAGCAGTTCTTC
CDR3 protein: CASSSPLAGSEQFF

clone size: NA
J gene: TRBJ1-2
V gene: TRBV6-6
D gene: TRBD1
CDR3 DNA: TGTGCCAGCAGTTACGAGTCAGGGGGCCCTGGCTATGGCTACACCTTC
CDR3 protein: CASSYESGGPGYGYTF

clone size: few
J gene: TRBJ2-5
V gene: TRBV6-6
D gene: NA
CDR3 DNA: TGTGCCAGCAGTGACGACAGGATCCAAGAGACCCAGTACTTC
CDR3 protein: CASSDDRIQETQYF

clone size: NA
J gene: TRBJ1-4
V gene: TRBV6-5
D gene: NA
CDR3 DNA: TGTGCCAGCAGTTCATCGACAGGATCAAATGAAAAACTGTTTTTT
CDR3 protein: CASSSSTGSNEKLFF

clone size: NA
J gene: TRBJ1-4
V gene: TRBV5-1
D gene: NA
CDR3 DNA: TGCGCCAGCAGCTTGGGGGCGGGACGTCGAAATGAAAAACTGTTTTTT
CDR3 protein: CASSLGAGRRNEKLFF

clone size: NA
J gene: TRBJ1-4
V gene: TRBV5-1
D gene: NA
CDR3 DNA: TGCGCCAGCAGCTTGGGCAGGGATGGTGAAAAACTGTTTTTT
CDR3 protein: CASSLGRDGEKLFF

clone size: NA
J gene: TRBJ1-2
V gene: TRBV19
D gene: NA
CDR3 DNA: TGTGCCAGTAGTCAAGGGGCCGCTTCGTGGGGCTACACCTTC
CDR3 protein: CASSQGAASWGYTF